This record looks at one T cell receptor (beta chain) sequence and its context. The antigen remains unidentified. Repertoires were generated with immunoSEQ multiplex PCR, while TCRdb's copy carries only in-frame clones and drops some. The sample contains about 140,000 clones, under 90% of which appear only once. The germline V gene encodes CDR1 LNHDA and CDR2 SQIVND (reference sequence). CDR3 length: 12 amino acids. Trimming cost V 3 bases and J 7 bases, with 9 bases left between them. The sample comes from a study of T cell responses to AZD1222 COVID-19 vaccine. Study-wide results and limits: Only a handful of AZD1222 recipients tested seropositive at baseline. The donors showed a predominance of white British ancestry and of females, with possible underestimation of clonal diversity.

The receptor was derived from an adult who received the AZD1222 COVID-19 vaccine. The sample consisted of peripheral blood, taken 28 days after the second AZD1222 dose. This chain connects TRBV19 to TRBJ1-2; D possibly corresponds to TRBD1 (6 bases). The CDR3 coding sequence is TGTGCCAGTAGTATTCAGGGGCTTGGCTACACCTTC. Its protein product is CASSIQGLGYTF.